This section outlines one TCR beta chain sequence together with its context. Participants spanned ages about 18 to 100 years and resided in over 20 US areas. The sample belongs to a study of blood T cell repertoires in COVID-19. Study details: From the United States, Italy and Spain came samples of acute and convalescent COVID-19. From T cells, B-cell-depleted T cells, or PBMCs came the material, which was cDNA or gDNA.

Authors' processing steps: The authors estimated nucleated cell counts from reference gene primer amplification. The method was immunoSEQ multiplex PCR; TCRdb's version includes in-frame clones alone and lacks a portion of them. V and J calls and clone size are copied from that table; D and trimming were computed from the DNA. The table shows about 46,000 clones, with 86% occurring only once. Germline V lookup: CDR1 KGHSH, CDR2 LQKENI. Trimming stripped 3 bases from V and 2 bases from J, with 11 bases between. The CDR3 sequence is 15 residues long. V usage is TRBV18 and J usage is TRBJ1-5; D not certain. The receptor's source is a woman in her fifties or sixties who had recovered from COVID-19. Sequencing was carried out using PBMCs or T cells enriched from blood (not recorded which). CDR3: CASSPMGGGNQPQHF. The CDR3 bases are TGTGCCAGCTCACCGATGGGAGGAGGCAATCAGCCCCAGCATTTT. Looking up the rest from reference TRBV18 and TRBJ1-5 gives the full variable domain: NAGVMQNPRHLVRRRGQEARLRCSPMKGHSHVYWYRQLPEEGLKFMVYLQKENIIDESGMPKERFSAEFPKEGPSILRIQQVVRGDSAAYFCASSPMGGGNQPQHFGDGTRLSIL.